This section outlines one T cell receptor beta chain sequence together with its context. Its antigen remains unknown. This CDR3 has 13 residues. Germline CDR1 is MGHDK and CDR2 is SYGVNS. Losses at the gene ends were 3 bases for V and 8 bases for J; bases not matched to a gene: 4. This sample stems from a study of regulatory T cells in long-lasting Graves disease. Findings and caveats of the study: Accuracy may have suffered from the small sample size. Public clonotype sharing was higher in persistent than newly diagnosed patients.

Time point in this sample: persistent/refractory GD, antithyroid drugs over 5 years with positive TRAb. The TCR library was made from RNA that had been extracted from PBMCs in TRIzol. Construction of TCR beta libraries relied on iRepertoire HTBI primers and on Arm-PCR targeting CDR3 regions. TCRdb reprocessed the multiplex PCR reads with MiXCR, giving one entry per CDR3 protein. The sample shows some 450,000 distinct CDR3 sequences, about 20% of them seen only once. This receptor was obtained from a female donor with Graves disease. Source: peripheral blood mononuclear cells (PBMCs), taken when the disease was refractory, from a patient treated with antithyroid drugs. The rearrangement links TRBV25-1 to TRBJ1-2, with TRBD1 matching over 9 bases. CDR3 residues: CASSDRTGEGYTF. In DNA, the CDR3 is TGTGCCAGCAGTGATAGGACAGGGGAAGGCTACACCTTC.